Reported below is one T cell receptor (beta chain). Germline V gene lookup returns CDR1 SGHDT and CDR2 YYEEEE. Between the trimmed V and J ends, which lost 2 bases and 4 bases, there was a span of 18 bases. This CDR3 has 17 residues. The sample comes from a study of identifying expanded T cells in peripheral blood. Clones were sequenced by immunoSEQ multiplex PCR, and TCRdb holds only the in-frame ones, with some missing. In the table there are around 120,000 clones, roughly 90% of which are singletons. This sequence joins TRBV5-6 and TRBJ2-2; D could derive from TRBD1 or TRBD2 (6 bases each). The sequenced material came from blood. The TCR originated in a person between 18 and 75 years old in good health. This CDR3 is CASSFLPGASITGELFF. CDR3 coding DNA: TGTGCCAGCAGCTTTCTCCCGGGGGCAAGTATCACCGGGGAGCTGTTTTTT.